Reported below is one T cell receptor beta chain. Its antigen is undetermined. These data originate in a study of blood T cells in healthy people across ages. Study-level findings and limits: A strong correlation between TCR beta diversity and naive T cell percentage was seen.

Using a J-beta primer mix together with a sample-barcoded 5' primer, a second PCR was run for about 7 to 12 cycles. TCRdb independently ran MiXCR on the 5' RACE reads; one entry per CDR3 protein. The table shows some 1,000,000 distinct CDR3 sequences, with approximately 25% occurring only once. The CDR3 extends over 14 amino acids. Trimming pared 5 bases from V and 5 bases from J, leaving 12 bases between. The V gene's germline CDR1 is SGHAT and CDR2 FQDESV (reference sequence). The same data also contributed to another study, on T cells of mothers and their children. That report notes: Second-round PCR products received sample barcodes and 2-4 random nucleotides from the M1S primer.

The chain joins TRBV11-1 to TRBJ2-2, with D possibly being TRBD2 (5 bases). The specimen sequenced was blood. The receptor's source is a girl aged 2 to 10 in good health. The CDR3 loop reads CASSMRVGTGELFF. DNA for the CDR3: TGTGCCAGCAGCATGAGGGTAGGGACCGGGGAGCTGTTTTTT.